This T cell receptor (beta chain) was found in a study of identical twins. TCRdb reprocessed the 5' RACE reads via MiXCR and lists one record per CDR3 protein. In the table there are under 900,000 distinct CDR3 sequences, 12% of which are singletons. Study outcomes and limitations: Within cord blood, abundant beta clonotypes carried fewer insertions, but memory repertoires showed no such trend. Conclusions were based on cross-sectional statistical analysis, without following the same donors.

This clonotype was detected only once. What it recognizes is unknown. CDR1 is SEHNR, CDR2 FQNEAQ, per germline (reference sequence). V lost 8 bases, J lost 9 bases, and 6 bases stayed unmatched. The CDR3 contains 12 residues. These data also formed part of another study, on yellow fever vaccine responses in identical twins.

The sample comprised PBMCs. The TCR comes from a woman between 18 and 30 years old in good health. This chain joins TRBV7-9 and TRBJ2-2; 7 bases agree with TRBD1. CDR3 DNA sequence: TGTGCCAGCGCCAAGGGGGCCCGGGAGCTGTTTTTT. Translating gives CASAKGARELFF.